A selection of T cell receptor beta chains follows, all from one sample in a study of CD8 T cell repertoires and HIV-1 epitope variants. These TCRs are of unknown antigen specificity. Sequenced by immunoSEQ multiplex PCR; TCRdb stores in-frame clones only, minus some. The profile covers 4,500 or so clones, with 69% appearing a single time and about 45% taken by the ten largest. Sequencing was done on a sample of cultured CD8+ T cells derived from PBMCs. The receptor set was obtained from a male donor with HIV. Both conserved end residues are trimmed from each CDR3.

CDR3 protein: ASSFELSYEQY; CDR3 length: 11; J gene: TRBJ2-7; V gene: TRBV5-6
CDR3 protein: AISEGYNEQF; CDR3 length: 10; J gene: TRBJ2-1; V gene: TRBV10-3
CDR3 protein: ASSLIRQGGSTEAF; CDR3 length: 14; J gene: TRBJ1-1; V gene: TRBV5-1
CDR3 protein: ASSVVPSGGSTDTQY; CDR3 length: 15; J gene: TRBJ2-3; V gene: TRBV9
CDR3 protein: SARPQGAGSNYGYT; CDR3 length: 14; J gene: TRBJ1-2; V gene: TRBV29-1
CDR3 protein: ASSGMPLGGYT; CDR3 length: 11; J gene: TRBJ1-2; V gene: TRBV5-6
CDR3 protein: ASSLPGQETQY; CDR3 length: 11; J gene: TRBJ2-5; V gene: TRBV28
CDR3 protein: ATTRQGVYNEQF; CDR3 length: 12; J gene: TRBJ2-1; V gene: TRBV7-6
CDR3 protein: ASSLVRDSYEQY; CDR3 length: 12; J gene: TRBJ2-7; V gene: TRBV6-5
CDR3 protein: ASQETQY; CDR3 length: 7; J gene: TRBJ2-5; V gene: TRBV10-1
CDR3 protein: ASSPYGDTEAF; CDR3 length: 11; J gene: TRBJ1-1; V gene: TRBV28
CDR3 protein: ASSFRRPPSYEQY; CDR3 length: 13; J gene: TRBJ2-7; V gene: TRBV7-8
CDR3 protein: ASSQERWRGVEQY; CDR3 length: 13; J gene: TRBJ2-7; V gene: TRBV4-3
CDR3 protein: ASRGPPGYRLF; CDR3 length: 11; J gene: TRBJ1-4; V gene: TRBV6-1
CDR3 protein: ASSPGTLNQPQH; CDR3 length: 12; J gene: TRBJ1-5; V gene: TRBV7-9
CDR3 protein: ASSDSDNNEQF; CDR3 length: 11; J gene: TRBJ2-1; V gene: TRBV6-4
CDR3 protein: ASRISQGVNSPLH; CDR3 length: 13; J gene: TRBJ1-6; V gene: TRBV6-5
CDR3 protein: ASSPEGGLYGYT; CDR3 length: 12; J gene: TRBJ1-2; V gene: TRBV18
CDR3 protein: ASSLVGTGTNEQF; CDR3 length: 13; J gene: TRBJ2-1; V gene: TRBV7-9
CDR3 protein: ASVDRDRGGSPLH; CDR3 length: 13; J gene: TRBJ1-6; V gene: TRBV28
CDR3 protein: ASSDSEEAF; CDR3 length: 9; J gene: TRBJ1-1; V gene: TRBV5-6
CDR3 protein: ASSLGGAGNTEAF; CDR3 length: 13; J gene: TRBJ1-1; V gene: TRBV5-1
CDR3 protein: ASSITSGSRQY; CDR3 length: 11; J gene: TRBJ2-7; V gene: TRBV19
CDR3 protein: ASILGMSAGELF; CDR3 length: 12; J gene: TRBJ2-2; V gene: TRBV5-6
CDR3 protein: ASRAGNYEQY; CDR3 length: 10; J gene: TRBJ2-7; V gene: TRBV5-4
CDR3 protein: ASSYLQIYEQY; CDR3 length: 11; J gene: TRBJ2-7; V gene: TRBV6-5
CDR3 protein: ASSNSGSWNEQF; CDR3 length: 12; J gene: TRBJ2-1; V gene: TRBV5-4
CDR3 protein: ASSREGQGISYEQY; CDR3 length: 14; J gene: TRBJ2-7; V gene: TRBV5-1
CDR3 protein: ASHFGSGRGEAF; CDR3 length: 12; J gene: TRBJ1-1; V gene: TRBV19
CDR3 protein: ASSPLGGSTTDTQY; CDR3 length: 14; J gene: TRBJ2-3; V gene: TRBV18
CDR3 protein: ASRGIMNTEAF; CDR3 length: 11; J gene: TRBJ1-1; V gene: TRBV2
CDR3 protein: ASSLEEWQGYEQY; CDR3 length: 13; J gene: TRBJ2-7; V gene: TRBV7-8
CDR3 protein: AWSFGTGLNTIY; CDR3 length: 12; J gene: TRBJ1-3; V gene: TRBV30
CDR3 protein: ASSLGPAYGGYT; CDR3 length: 12; J gene: TRBJ1-2; V gene: TRBV28
CDR3 protein: ASSRGTGPGEQY; CDR3 length: 12; J gene: TRBJ2-7; V gene: TRBV19
CDR3 protein: ASNPGRGRARAEAF; CDR3 length: 14; J gene: TRBJ1-1; V gene: TRBV5-6
CDR3 protein: ASSLGGQTYGYT; CDR3 length: 12; J gene: TRBJ1-2; V gene: TRBV27
CDR3 protein: ASSLNVQGNTEAF; CDR3 length: 13; J gene: TRBJ1-1; V gene: TRBV5-8
CDR3 protein: ASSNWIQTTNTGELF; CDR3 length: 15; J gene: TRBJ2-2; V gene: TRBV19
CDR3 protein: ASSLAGLGQGAYEQY; CDR3 length: 15; J gene: TRBJ2-7; V gene: TRBV11-3
CDR3 protein: ASSPDKGPQYNEQF; CDR3 length: 14; J gene: TRBJ2-1; V gene: TRBV18
CDR3 protein: ASSSPLGQLKNIQY; CDR3 length: 14; J gene: TRBJ2-4; V gene: TRBV11-2
CDR3 protein: ASSEGKIVSRETQY; CDR3 length: 14; J gene: TRBJ2-5; V gene: TRBV10-2
CDR3 protein: ASSGGQGIHQPQH; CDR3 length: 13; J gene: TRBJ1-5; V gene: TRBV6-5
CDR3 protein: AWRSDRGWTEAF; CDR3 length: 12; J gene: TRBJ1-1; V gene: TRBV30
CDR3 protein: ASSEGGYGYT; CDR3 length: 10; J gene: TRBJ1-2; V gene: TRBV9
CDR3 protein: ASSLGHDGSEKLF; CDR3 length: 13; J gene: TRBJ1-4; V gene: TRBV28
CDR3 protein: ASSLRGGPDEQY; CDR3 length: 12; J gene: TRBJ2-7; V gene: TRBV7-9
CDR3 protein: ASSYGLGGVEAF; CDR3 length: 12; J gene: TRBJ1-1; V gene: TRBV6-6
CDR3 protein: ASSSRQGGLYSNQPQH; CDR3 length: 16; J gene: TRBJ1-5; V gene: TRBV7-8
CDR3 protein: ASSPEGPYNEQF; CDR3 length: 12; J gene: TRBJ2-1; V gene: TRBV7-6
CDR3 protein: ASSLAGETQY; CDR3 length: 10; J gene: TRBJ2-5; V gene: TRBV5-4
CDR3 protein: ATSSSLAGLTDTQY; CDR3 length: 14; J gene: TRBJ2-3; V gene: TRBV15